Following are 30 T cell receptor beta chains from one sample sequenced in a study of T and B cells in COVID-19 patients. Multiplex PCR with BIOMED2 TRB-A/B primer pools amplified TRB rearrangements. TCRdb re-derived calls from the multiplex PCR reads in MiXCR, one entry per CDR3 protein. Seen here are more than 7,500 distinct CDR3 sequences, 25% to 30% observed once, and the top ten hold approximately 15%. Each TRB amplification used 250-500 ng of genomic DNA from blood. Sequencing was carried out using blood. The receptor source for this set is a human donor with active COVID-19.

DNA for the CDR3: TGTGCCAGCAGCCCAAGGACAGAACACACCGGGGAGCTGTTTTTT. It translates to CASSPRTEHTGELFF. The genes are TRBV7-2 and TRBJ2-2, with a weak D call TRBD1 (6 bases). This CDR3 is 15 amino acids long. V lost 5 bases and J 3 bases, leaving 13 bases between the germline ends. Germline assignment: CDR1 SGHTA and CDR2 FQGNSA.

The V call is TRBV6-2 or TRBV6-3, the J call TRBJ2-1, with 12 positions matching TRBD2. The germline gives CDR1 MNHEY, CDR2 SVGEGT. J gave up 5 bases and V 0 bases, and 2 bases lay outside the gene matches. This CDR3 comprises 16 residues. CDR3 in DNA: TGTGCCAGCAGTTACTCCAGACTAGCGGGGGACAATGAGCAGTTCTTC. Protein sequence: CASSYSRLAGDNEQFF.

The CDR3 DNA reads TGTGCCACCGAGGCCGCCGTGGGGACCCAGTACTTC. Translating gives CATEAAVGTQYF. V and J are TRBV24-1 and TRBJ2-5; unclear D gene. Germline CDR1 is KGHDR and CDR2 is SFDVKD. The V and J ends lost 9 bases and 7 bases respectively, with 14 bases between them. CDR3 length equals 12 residues.

The chain combines TRBV15 with TRBJ2-5; perhaps TRBD1 as D (6 bases). Trimming took 7 bases from V and 2 from J, leaving 11 bases between them. The CDR3 loop spans 13 amino acids. The germline V gene encodes CDR1 LNHNV and CDR2 YYDKDF (reference sequence). The CDR3, as DNA: TGTGCCACCACCACGGACAGACAAGAGACCCAGTACTTC. Its translation is CATTTDRQETQYF.

This clonotype qualifies as medium-sized (0.01 to 0.1%). The gene calls are TRBV12-3 or TRBV12-4 and TRBJ2-1; TRBD2 matches at 8 bases. The CDR3 is 15 residues long. J lost 6 bases, V lost 5 bases, and 9 bases had no gene match. The CDR3 nucleotides are TGTGCCAGCAGTCATCCGGGACTAGTTTCCAATGAGCAGTTCTTC. The encoded protein is CASSHPGLVSNEQFF.

This clonotype was seen more than once but under ten times. The DNA for the CDR3 is TGTGCCAGCCGCGCACCTAGCGGGGGCGGTTCTAGCACAGATACGCAGTATTTT. Translated, it gives CASRAPSGGGSSTDTQYF. The chain recombines TRBV6-1 with TRBJ2-3; TRBD2 agrees at 10 bases. The CDR3 is 18 amino acids. Germline-derived CDR1 and CDR2 are MNHNS and SASEGT. V gave up 8 bases and J gave up 0 bases; unmatched junction bases: 14.

The gene calls are TRBV5-6 and TRBJ2-7, with 11 bases identical to TRBD2. Looked up from germline, CDR1 is SGHDT and CDR2 is YYEEEE. The CDR3 length is 17 residues. Unmatched junction bases numbered 11, after V lost 4 bases and J lost 2 bases. Here the CDR3 reads CASSVTSGGLNPYEQYF. For the CDR3, the DNA is TGTGCCAGCAGCGTAACTAGCGGGGGCCTTAACCCCTACGAGCAGTACTTC. Using reference TRBV5-6 and TRBJ2-7 for the parts outside the CDR3, the full variable domain is DAGVTQSPTHLIKTRGQQVTLRCSPKSGHDTVSWYQQALGQGPQFIFQYYEEEERQRGNFPDRFSGHQFPNYSSELNVNALLLGDSALYLCASSVTSGGLNPYEQYFGPGTRLTVT.

By proportion, this clonotype is medium-sized (0.01 to 0.1%). The chain has TRBV7-4 and TRBJ2-5; TRBD1 aligns across 12 bases. Germline V gene sequence: CDR1 SGHVT, CDR2 SQSDAQ. V was clipped by 0 bases and J by 4 bases; unmatched bases: 6. CDR3 length: 17 amino acids. CDR3 DNA sequence: TGTGCCAGCAGCTTAGCCCCGGGACAGGGGGCGAGAGAGACCCAGTACTTC. Translation gives CASSLAPGQGARETQYF.

The chain carries TRBV20-1 and TRBJ1-2; 8 nucleotides line up with TRBD1. Germline-derived CDR1 and CDR2 are DFQATT and SNEGSKA (reference sequence). The J segment lost 4 bases and the V segment lost 0 bases, leaving 7 bases of the junction unmatched. This CDR3 comprises 15 residues. The CDR3 loop reads CSAREPGQVIYGYTF. The CDR3 DNA sequence: TGCAGTGCTAGAGAACCGGGACAGGTGATCTATGGCTACACCTTC.

This clonotype rates as medium-sized. The CDR3 bases are TGTGCCAGTAGTATAGATCGGGATGGCTACACCTTC. This encodes CASSIDRDGYTF. This chain joins TRBV19 and TRBJ1-2; D is uncertain. CDR3 size: 12 residues. Germline CDR1 is LNHDA and CDR2 is SQIVND (reference sequence). V was cut by 0 bases and J by 6 bases, with 5 bases left in between.

The V call is TRBV7-9, the J call TRBJ2-3, with D perhaps matching TRBD2 (5 bases). CDR1 and CDR2 from the germline V gene are SEHNR and FQNEAQ (reference sequence). The CDR3 extends over 14 amino acids. The germline V and J ends were trimmed by 2 bases and 0 bases, with 6 bases remaining between them. The CDR3 coding sequence is TGTGCCAGCAGCTTATCGGGGAGCACAGATACGCAGTATTTT. It specifies CASSLSGSTDTQYF.

The CDR3 region is CASSPSTSGGPTGELFF. CDR3 bases: TGTGCCAGCAGTCCTTCGACTAGCGGGGGGCCCACCGGGGAGCTGTTTTTT. The V gene is TRBV6-2 or TRBV6-3, the J gene TRBJ2-2; 13 bases align to TRBD2. With 5 bases clipped from V and 4 bases from J, the junction kept 7 bases outside the gene matches. CDR1 MNHEY and CDR2 SVGEGT come from the germline V gene. The CDR3 totals 17 residues.

This clonotype was counted between two and nine times. V is TRBV12-3 or TRBV12-4 and J is TRBJ1-3; D is ambiguous. V lost 3 bases and J lost 8, with 14 bases in between. This CDR3 is built from 14 residues. DNA for the CDR3: TGTGCCAGCAGTTTTGTCGTGGGGTCGTACACCATATATTTT. Residues: CASSFVVGSYTIYF.

With regard to this clonotype: Mismatch with germline at one junction end may stem from a read error. The rearrangement joins TRBV6-1 to TRBJ1-1, with TRBD1 matching over 8 bases. The germline gives CDR1 MNHNS, CDR2 SASEGT. This CDR3 spans 13 amino acids. CDR3 region: CTSSRTGGTEAFF. CDR3 nucleotide sequence: TGTACCAGCAGTCGAACAGGGGGCACTGAAGCTTTCTTT.

This clonotype showed up just a few times. V gene TRBV5-6 combines with J gene TRBJ2-1; D is ambiguous. The CDR3 runs 16 residues. Per the germline V gene, CDR1 is SGHDT and CDR2 is YYEEEE. V was trimmed by 4 bases and J by 3 bases, leaving 17 bases between them. CDR3 nucleotides: TGTGCCAGCAGCCAAGAAGAACAGTGGGACTACAATGAGCAGTTCTTC. Protein product: CASSQEEQWDYNEQFF.

The chain carries TRBV11-1 and TRBJ2-3, with 8 bases lining up with TRBD2. The trim removed 1 base at V and 2 bases at J, leaving 8 bases unmatched. The CDR3 has 17 amino acids. Germline CDR1 and CDR2: SGHAT and FQDESV (reference sequence). CDR3 bases: TGTGCCAGCAGCTTAGGCCAGGGTAGCGGGACCACAGATACGCAGTATTTT. It specifies CASSLGQGSGTTDTQYF.

This clonotype is medium-sized within its sample. The chain couples TRBV13 to TRBJ2-1; TRBD2 is a possible D gene (5 bases). Between the trimmed V and J ends, which lost 2 bases and 8 bases, there was a span of 13 bases. Per germline, CDR1 PRHDT and CDR2 FYEKMQ (reference sequence). The CDR3 sequence is 14 residues long. The CDR3 is CASSLNRPGDEQFF. DNA for the CDR3: TGTGCCAGCAGCTTAAACCGGCCCGGGGATGAGCAGTTCTTC.

The chain recombines TRBV6-2 or TRBV6-3 with TRBJ1-1; no definite D call. The V end lost 7 bases, the J end lost 0 bases, and 18 bases lay between the germline ends. The CDR3 runs 16 residues. Germline V gene data show CDR1 as MNHEY and CDR2 as SVGEGT. The CDR3 here is CASNKATRDLNTEAFF. The CDR3 region has the DNA TGTGCCAGCAATAAAGCCACAAGGGATTTGAACACTGAAGCTTTCTTT.

This chain joins TRBV5-1 and TRBJ2-1, with unresolved D. The CDR3 runs 12 residues. V was pared by 0 bases and J by 10 bases, with 8 bases between. CDR1 SGHRS and CDR2 YFSETQ come from the germline V gene. The CDR3 DNA is TGCGCCAGCAGCTTGGTTGGGCGCGAGCAGTTCTTC. Translation gives CASSLVGREQFF.

This clonotype showed up just a few times. The chain has TRBV6-2 or TRBV6-3 and TRBJ2-1; no clear D. CDR1 is MNHEY and CDR2 is SVGEGT in the germline V gene. The V end lost 7 bases, the J end lost 4 bases, and 11 bases lay between the germline ends. The CDR3 totals 13 residues. CDR3 protein: CASTADEYNEQFF. The CDR3 DNA reads TGTGCCAGCACAGCAGACGAGTACAATGAGCAGTTCTTC.

The chain combines TRBV7-2 with TRBJ2-5; 9 bases are a match to TRBD1. The CDR3 consists of 15 residues. The V segment lost 4 bases and the J segment 4 bases; nucleotides outside the gene matches: 7. The V gene's germline CDR1 is SGHTA and CDR2 FQGNSA. The CDR3 DNA is TGTGCCAGCAGCTCCGGGACAGGGAAGGGAGAGACCCAGTACTTC. Its protein product is CASSSGTGKGETQYF.

Only a few counts were recorded for this clonotype. CDR3 nucleotides: TGTGCCAGCAGCCAAGATAGACAGACCCAGTACTTC. Translating it yields CASSQDRQTQYF. The chain links TRBV14 to TRBJ2-5; D gene uncertain. V gave up 0 bases and J gave up 6 bases, with 5 bases separating them. Looked up from germline, CDR1 is SGHDN and CDR2 is FVKESK. This CDR3 is 12 amino acids long.

The V gene is TRBV5-4, the J gene TRBJ2-5, with TRBD2 identical over 12 bases. Germline V gene data show CDR1 as SGHNT and CDR2 as YYREEE (reference sequence). This CDR3 is 18 amino acids long. After removal of 1 base from V and 5 bases from J, the junction contained 12 bases not matched to a gene. The CDR3 coding sequence is TGTGCCAGCAGCTTGAGGTGGTCTAGCGGGGGGGCTGGGGAGACCCAGTACTTC. It specifies CASSLRWSSGGAGETQYF.

This clonotype is labeled as medium-sized. V usage is TRBV6-5 and J usage is TRBJ2-3, with 10 bases that match TRBD2. The CDR3 totals 16 residues. J lost 6 bases, V lost 6 bases, and 12 bases had no gene match. Per the germline V gene, CDR1 is MNHEY and CDR2 is SVGAGI. The CDR3 DNA reads as TGTGCCAGCAGGGCGTCGGAGCGGGGGGGAGCGGATACGCAGTATTTT. Its translation: CASRASERGGADTQYF.

By its share, this clonotype is medium-sized. The chain links TRBV19 to TRBJ2-3; a weak D match, TRBD2 (7 bases). Germline V CDR1 and CDR2: LNHDA, SQIVND (reference sequence). The CDR3 spans 16 residues. V gave up 3 bases and J gave up 1 base, with 14 bases separating them. CDR3 coding DNA: TGTGCCAGTAGTATTGGGGGGGCCGGGGGCACAGATACGCAGTATTTT. This encodes CASSIGGAGGTDTQYF. Combining the CDR3 with reference TRBV19 and TRBJ2-3 gives the whole variable domain DGGITQSPKYLFRKEGQNVTLSCEQNLNHDAMYWYRQDPGQGLRLIYYSQIVNDFQKGDIAEGYSVSREKKESFPLTVTSAQKNPTAFYLCASSIGGAGGTDTQYFGPGTRLTVL.

This clonotype has a single count. A single base separates this from a much larger clone, so it may be a read error. The rearrangement uses TRBV5-6 and TRBJ2-1; D perhaps matches TRBD1 (5 bases). In germline, CDR1 is SGHDT, CDR2 YYEEEE. Deletions cut 10 bases from V and 0 bases from J, with 20 bases between. This CDR3 spans 16 amino acids. CDR3 DNA sequence: TGTGCCGGCACCAAACTCAGGGTGTCCTCCTACAATGAGCAGTTCTTC. It translates to CAGTKLRVSSYNEQFF.

In its sample, this clonotype is medium-sized (0.01 to 0.1%). V is TRBV29-1 and J is TRBJ1-1; unclear D gene. V was pared by 8 bases and J by 6 bases, with 16 bases between. This CDR3 region has 12 residues. Germline V gene sequence: CDR1 SQVTM, CDR2 ANQGSEA. The CDR3, as DNA: TGCAGCTTTGGCGAGAGTTTGGCTGAAGCTTTCTTT. Translating gives CSFGESLAEAFF.

This clonotype is termed medium-sized. The J gene is TRBJ1-5, the V gene TRBV15; 7 bases are a match to TRBD1. The V gene's germline CDR1 is LNHNV and CDR2 YYDKDF (reference sequence). The ends lost 1 base at V and 0 bases at J; junction bases unmatched: 6. There are 17 residues in the CDR3. This CDR3 is CATSRVDRMYSNQPQHF. Here the CDR3 DNA reads TGTGCCACCAGCAGAGTGGACAGGATGTATAGCAATCAGCCCCAGCATTTT.

This clonotype is labeled as medium-sized. In DNA form, the CDR3 reads TGTGCCAGTAGTATAGGGGCGTCGGAGTATGGCTACACCTTC. Encoded protein: CASSIGASEYGYTF. The J gene is TRBJ1-2, the V gene TRBV19; D is unclear. The V gene's germline CDR1 is LNHDA and CDR2 SQIVND (reference sequence). Trimming cost V 1 base and J 5 bases, with 11 bases left between them. The CDR3 length is 14 residues.

This clonotype was seen a few times. The chain is built from TRBV7-9 and TRBJ1-4, with TRBD1 matching over 9 bases. With V trimmed by 4 bases and J by 4 bases, 10 bases remained unmatched. Germline V lookup: CDR1 SEHNR, CDR2 FQNEAQ (reference sequence). The CDR3 sequence is 17 residues long. The CDR3 nucleotides read TGTGCCAGCAGCTCCCCTCGGGGACAGGGAGTTAATGAAAAACTGTTTTTT. Translation gives CASSSPRGQGVNEKLFF.